One sample yielded the 8 T cell receptor beta chains listed below, sequenced in a study of blood T cell repertoires in COVID-19. Repertoires were generated with immunoSEQ multiplex PCR, while TCRdb's copy carries only in-frame clones and drops some. The sample includes under 200,000 clones, around 86% of them seen just once. What was sequenced was peripheral blood. All receptors derive from a woman of 80 years or more in a cohort sampled during active or convalescent COVID-19.

The chain couples TRBV28 to TRBJ2-2, with 8 positions matching TRBD1. The CDR3 consists of 17 residues. Germline CDR1 MDHEN, CDR2 SYDVKM. Trimming removed 2 bases from V and 2 bases from J; junction bases left unmatched: 7. CDR3 loop: CASSLARTGTNTGELFF. CDR3 in DNA: TGTGCCAGCAGTTTAGCCCGGACAGGGACAAACACCGGGGAGCTGTTTTTT.

The chain employs TRBV11-2 and TRBJ2-2; possible D gene TRBD1, 6 bases. The length of the CDR3 is 15 residues. The germline V gene encodes CDR1 SGHAT and CDR2 FQNNGV. V was clipped by 1 base and J by 4 bases, with 10 bases between them. DNA of the CDR3: TGTGCCAGCAGCTTAGCAGGGGTGTTCACCGGGGAGCTGTTTTTT. As protein: CASSLAGVFTGELFF. Full variable domain (missing parts from reference TRBV11-2 and TRBJ2-2): EAGVAQSPRYKIIEKRQSVAFWCNPISGHATLYWYQQILGQGPKLLIQFQNNGVVDDSQLPKDRFSAERLKGVDSTLKIQPAKLEDSAVYLCASSLAGVFTGELFFGEGSRLTVL.

The rearrangement joins TRBV7-8 to TRBJ1-4; D is perhaps TRBD1 (5 bases). CDR3 length: 16 amino acids. V gave up 4 bases and J gave up 4 bases, with 16 bases separating them. Germline CDR1 reads SGHVS; CDR2 reads FQNEAQ. DNA of the CDR3: TGTGCCAGCAGCTATCAGGGTAGAAACCATAATGAAAAACTGTTTTTT. Translation gives CASSYQGRNHNEKLFF.

This chain links TRBV10-1 with TRBJ2-3; the D is unclear. The germline CDR1 and CDR2 sequences are WNHNN and SYGVQD (reference sequence). This CDR3 is 13 amino acids long. With 5 bases removed from V and 0 bases from J, the gap between germline ends came to 6 bases. The CDR3 reads CASSSPSTDTQYF. For the CDR3, the DNA is TGCGCCAGCAGTTCTCCTAGCACAGATACGCAGTATTTT.

The rearrangement links TRBV19 to TRBJ1-6; the match to TRBD1 covers 11 bases. The V gene's germline CDR1 is LNHDA and CDR2 SQIVND (reference sequence). The CDR3 is 14 residues long. The J segment lost 8 bases and the V segment lost 9 bases, leaving 6 bases of the junction unmatched. CDR3 nucleotide sequence: TGTGCCAGGGCCCCGGGACAGGGGGATTCACCCCTCCACTTT. The encoded protein is CARAPGQGDSPLHF.

This clone was counted only a few times. The chain employs TRBV19 and TRBJ2-2; unclear D gene. Germline lookup yields CDR1 LNHDA and CDR2 SQIVND (reference sequence). Between the trimmed V and J ends, which lost 3 bases and 1 base, there was a span of 9 bases. The CDR3 runs 15 residues. The CDR3 loop reads CASSIEFGNTGELFF. CDR3 nucleotides: TGTGCCAGTAGTATTGAGTTCGGGAACACCGGGGAGCTGTTTTTT.

This clone turned up a few times. The gene calls are TRBV11-2 and TRBJ1-2, with a tentative D call TRBD1 (5 bases). V lost 5 bases and J 3 bases, leaving 10 bases between the germline ends. This CDR3 spans 13 amino acids. Germline assignment: CDR1 SGHAT and CDR2 FQNNGV. The CDR3 loop is CASSNLQDYGYTF. In DNA, the CDR3 is TGTGCCAGCAGCAATTTACAGGACTATGGCTACACCTTC.

The chain recombines TRBV5-1 with TRBJ1-3; D may be TRBD1 (6 bases). Per the germline V gene, CDR1 is SGHRS and CDR2 is YFSETQ. V was pared by 0 bases and J by 0 bases, with 19 bases between. CDR3 length equals 19 residues. CDR3 in DNA: TGCGCCAGCAGCTTGGCTATATGGGCAGGGGTCTCCTCTGGAAACACCATATATTTT. It codes for CASSLAIWAGVSSGNTIYF.